This T cell receptor beta chain is drawn from a study of Graves' ophthalmopathy and Graves' hyperthyroidism. Study overall: Peripheral blood collection took place at initial diagnosis, before any treatment.

CDR1 and CDR2 from the germline V gene are KGHSH and LQKENI. Trimming stripped 4 bases from V and 1 base from J, with 11 bases between. This CDR3 is built from 15 residues. Amplification of the TCR beta CDR3 regions used RNA transcripts (as template). Amplification began with first-round RT-PCR using HTBI primers, then second-round multiplex PCR was performed. TCRdb analysed the multiplex PCR reads with MiXCR anew, one entry per CDR3 protein. This table holds 400,000 or so distinct CDR3 sequences, over 15% found once. The V gene is TRBV18, the J gene TRBJ1-5; possible D gene TRBD1, 5 bases. This TCR came from a woman aged 18 to 35 with stable Graves' hyperthyroidism. The sample consisted of peripheral blood. In DNA, the CDR3 is TGTGCCAGCTCACGACTGGGGGGGAGCAATCAGCCCCAGCATTTT. It codes for CASSRLGGSNQPQHF.